A selection of T cell receptor beta chains follows, all from one sample in a study of cytomegalovirus exposure and HLA in healthy donors. Only in-frame clones appear in the TCRdb table, and some are missing; sequencing was by immunoSEQ multiplex PCR. The sample shows roughly 190,000 clones, about 81% of them seen only once. The material sequenced was PBMCs. Receptor source: a man aged 30-40 years in good health and CMV-seropositive. Each CDR3 is given with its conserved first and last residue. The D gene is left open where the match is weak. Part of the rows lack a size; the others show once, few, many or a class for expanded clones.

V	size	J	D	DNA	CDR3
TRBV10-3	-	TRBJ1-1	TRBD1	TGTGCCATCAGTGGGCGACAGGGATACACTGAAGCTTTCTTT	CAISGRQGYTEAFF
TRBV7-2	-	TRBJ2-7	TRBD1	TGTGCCAGCAGCTTAGACAGGGGAAAGCAGTACTTC	CASSLDRGKQYF
TRBV7-8	-	TRBJ2-7	TRBD1	TGTGCCAGCAGCTTAGACAGGGGGTCCTACGAGCAGTACTTC	CASSLDRGSYEQYF
TRBV5-1	-	TRBJ2-1	TRBD2	TGCGCCAGCAGCTCGGCGGGGACTACTTACAATGAGCAGTTCTTC	CASSSAGTTYNEQFF
TRBV28	-	TRBJ2-7	TRBD1	TGTGCCAGCAGCCCTAACCTCGGACAGGGGGGGGGCTACGAGCAGTACTTC	CASSPNLGQGGGYEQYF
TRBV29-1	-	TRBJ2-7	TRBD2	TGCAGCGTTGAAGCTAGCGGGGGATACGAGCAGTACTTC	CSVEASGGYEQYF
TRBV9	once	TRBJ2-1	TRBD2	TGTGCCAGCAGCGTAGGGGTTGCGGGGGCCTACAATGAGCAGTTCTTC	CASSVGVAGAYNEQFF
TRBV6-5	-	TRBJ2-2	-	TGTGCCAGCAGTTACTCTGGCAGTAACACCGGGGAGCTGTTTTTT	CASSYSGSNTGELFF
TRBV7-3	-	TRBJ1-1	TRBD1	TGTGCCAGCAGTCGGACAGGGGGGACCGGCACTGAAGCTTTCTTT	CASSRTGGTGTEAFF
TRBV27	-	TRBJ2-1	-	TGTGCCACCGCCGGGACCTACAATGAGCAGTTCTTC	CATAGTYNEQFF
TRBV5-1	once	TRBJ1-4	TRBD1	TGCGCCAGCAGCTTGTTGAGCCAGGGGGCGTCTAATGAAAAACTGTTTTTT	CASSLLSQGASNEKLFF
TRBV5-1	few	TRBJ1-2	-	TGCGCCAGCAGCTTTGGGGGCATACGATATGGCTACACCTTC	CASSFGGIRYGYTF
TRBV18	-	TRBJ2-5	TRBD2	TGTGCCAGCTCCGAGGGACTAGCGGAGCAAGAGACCCAGTACTTC	CASSEGLAEQETQYF
TRBV27	-	TRBJ2-3	TRBD1	TGTGCCAGCAGTCTGGACAGGGTTACAGATACGCAGTATTTT	CASSLDRVTDTQYF
TRBV6-5	-	TRBJ2-7	TRBD2	TGTGCCAGCAGACTCGGACTAGGCCACGAGCAGTACTTC	CASRLGLGHEQYF
TRBV6-1	-	TRBJ2-7	-	TGTGCCAGCAGTGAACAGGACTCCTACGAGCAGTACTTC	CASSEQDSYEQYF
TRBV4-2	-	TRBJ2-3	-	TGTGCCAGCAGCCAAGGGCTAGCCCACACAGATACGCAGTATTTT	CASSQGLAHTDTQYF
TRBV9	-	TRBJ2-1	TRBD2	TGTGCCAGCAGCGTAGCCCCCTCCGGGACTAGCGGTCAGAATGAGCAGTTCTTC	CASSVAPSGTSGQNEQFF
TRBV7-2	-	TRBJ1-1	-	TGTGCCAGCAGCCCAGGGTTCACTGAAGCTTTCTTT	CASSPGFTEAFF
TRBV30	-	TRBJ1-5	-	TGTGCCTGTACTCCCGAGAATAGCAATCAGCCCCAGCATTTT	CACTPENSNQPQHF
TRBV7-6	-	TRBJ2-1	TRBD1	TGTGCCAGCAGCACCCACCGCGGGACAGGGGTCTACAATGAGCAGTTCTTC	CASSTHRGTGVYNEQFF
TRBV19	few	TRBJ2-7	TRBD1	TGTGCCAGTAGTGCAGGGGGCTCCTACGAGCAGTACTTC	CASSAGGSYEQYF
TRBV9	-	TRBJ2-2	-	TGTGCCAGCAGCGTTCCTGGCTCCCCCGGGGAGCTGTTTTTT	CASSVPGSPGELFF
TRBV27	-	TRBJ2-1	TRBD1	TGTGCCAGCAGTTTAAACAGGGGCGATGAGCAGTTCTTC	CASSLNRGDEQFF
TRBV7-3	few	TRBJ2-7	-	TGTGCCAGCAGCCATCAACAGGGCTACGAGCAGTACTTC	CASSHQQGYEQYF
TRBV7-9	once	TRBJ1-5	-	TGTGCCAGCAGCGCCCGGGGAGGCGCGGATCAGCCCCAGCATTTT	CASSARGGADQPQHF
TRBV27	-	TRBJ1-5	-	TGTGCCAGCAGTCGGTTAAATCAGCCCCAGCATTTT	CASSRLNQPQHF
TRBV6-5	-	TRBJ1-1	-	TGTGCCAGCAGTTACAACAACAGGAACACTGAAGCTTTCTTT	CASSYNNRNTEAFF
TRBV10-3	-	TRBJ1-5	TRBD1	TGTGCCATCAGTTCGGACAGGGAAGGTCAGCCCCAGCATTTT	CAISSDREGQPQHF
TRBV9	-	TRBJ2-1	TRBD2	TGTGCCAGCAGCGTAGGGTGGGCTAGCGGGAGGGAAGGTGAGCAGTTCTTC	CASSVGWASGREGEQFF
TRBV10-3	-	TRBJ1-2	TRBD1	TGTGCCATCAGTAAGGACAGGGACTATGGCTACACCTTC	CAISKDRDYGYTF
TRBV13	-	TRBJ1-2	TRBD1	TGTGCCAGCAGCCCCCGACAGGGTGAGGGCTATGGCTACACCTTC	CASSPRQGEGYGYTF
TRBV7-8	-	TRBJ1-2	-	TGTGCCAGCAGCCTCCACAGGGTTGGTAACTATGGCTACACCTTC	CASSLHRVGNYGYTF
TRBV7-2	-	TRBJ2-5	TRBD1	TGTGCCAGCAGCCCCGGGACAGGGGGTACAGAGACCCAGTACTTC	CASSPGTGGTETQYF
TRBV2	-	TRBJ2-7	-	TGTGCCAGCACTTACTCCATGAGCTCCTACGAGCAGTACTTC	CASTYSMSSYEQYF
TRBV10-3	-	TRBJ1-1	-	TGTGCCATCAGTGACAGGGCAGAAGCTTTCTTT	CAISDRAEAFF
TRBV12-5	-	TRBJ1-2	-	TGTGCTAGTGGTTTGGAGGAGTTGGTCGGCAGGGCTTACGATGGCTACACCTTC	CASGLEELVGRAYDGYTF
TRBV12-5	-	TRBJ2-2	-	TGTGCTAGTGGTTCGGACACCGGGGAGCTGTTTTTT	CASGSDTGELFF
TRBV7-2	-	TRBJ1-3	TRBD1	TGTGCCAGCAGCTCCACAGGGGTCCGGAACACCATATATTTT	CASSSTGVRNTIYF
TRBV5-6	-	TRBJ2-6	-	TGTGCCAGCAGTCGAGGGTGGGGGGCTGGGGCCAACGTCCTGACTTTC	CASSRGWGAGANVLTF
TRBV28	-	TRBJ1-1	-	TGTGCCAGCAGTACCCATTCCGGGGGAGGGAACACTGAAGCTTTCTTT	CASSTHSGGGNTEAFF
TRBV18	-	TRBJ2-6	-	TGTGCCAGCTCACCACTGCAGGGACTCTCTGGGGCCAACGTCCTGACTTTC	CASSPLQGLSGANVLTF
TRBV21-1	-	TRBJ2-3	-	TGTGTCGGGGAGGTAAAGACAGATACGCAGTATTTT	CVGEVKTDTQYF
TRBV7-9	-	TRBJ2-7	TRBD2	TGTGCCAGCAGCCTCAAAGCGGGAGTTTTTCCCTACGAGCAGTACTTC	CASSLKAGVFPYEQYF
TRBV7-2	-	TRBJ2-5	TRBD2	TGTGCCAGCAGCTTAGGTAGCGGGAGGTGGACCGAGACCCAGTACTTC	CASSLGSGRWTETQYF
TRBV10-3	-	TRBJ2-7	TRBD1	TGTGCCATCAGTGAGTGGGACAGGACCTACGAGCAGTACTTC	CAISEWDRTYEQYF
TRBV4-2	-	TRBJ2-1	TRBD2	TGTGCCAGCAGCCAAGACGGTAGCGGGAGAGGAAATGAGCAGTTCTTC	CASSQDGSGRGNEQFF
TRBV15	few	TRBJ1-5	-	TGTGCCACCAGCAGAGCTCGAAGCCCGTATAGCAATCAGCCCCAGCATTTT	CATSRARSPYSNQPQHF
TRBV7-8	-	TRBJ2-7	-	TGTGCCAGCAGCTTAGCGATGACCGGGAGTGTCTACGAGCAGTACTTC	CASSLAMTGSVYEQYF
TRBV28	-	TRBJ1-3	TRBD1	TGTGCCAGCACGGGGACAGGGTCAGGAAACACCATATATTTT	CASTGTGSGNTIYF
TRBV2	-	TRBJ2-1	TRBD1	TGTGCCAGCAGGTGGGGACAGCAGAGCTCCTACAATGAGCAGTTCTTC	CASRWGQQSSYNEQFF
TRBV19	few	TRBJ2-4	-	TGTGCCAGCCAGGGGACCGTTCAAGCCAGAAACATTCAGTACTTC	CASQGTVQARNIQYF
TRBV5-1	-	TRBJ2-7	-	TGCGCCAGCAGCTTGGGTTGGCAGGGAAACTACGAGCAGTACTTC	CASSLGWQGNYEQYF
TRBV25-1	-	TRBJ2-7	TRBD1	TGTGCCAGCAGACGATCAGGGGGACAAGGCGAGCAGTACTTC	CASRRSGGQGEQYF
TRBV29-1	few	TRBJ2-1	TRBD2	TGCAGCGTTGAGAGAACGGGACTAGGGACCAATGAGCAGTTCTTC	CSVERTGLGTNEQFF
TRBV19	-	TRBJ2-5	-	TGTGCCAGTAGTACCTCACCCCGCTCTATGGAGACCCAGTACTTC	CASSTSPRSMETQYF
TRBV6-6	-	TRBJ1-1	-	TGTGCCAGCAGTTACCGGGATGGTTCGGAAGCTTTCTTT	CASSYRDGSEAFF
TRBV7-9	-	TRBJ1-5	-	TGTGCCAGCAGCTTAGGGGGCAGGGAGGCAAATCAGCCCCAGCATTTT	CASSLGGREANQPQHF
TRBV18	-	TRBJ1-4	-	TGTGCCAGCTCACCCGACGGGGTTTCGAATGAAAAACTGTTTTTT	CASSPDGVSNEKLFF